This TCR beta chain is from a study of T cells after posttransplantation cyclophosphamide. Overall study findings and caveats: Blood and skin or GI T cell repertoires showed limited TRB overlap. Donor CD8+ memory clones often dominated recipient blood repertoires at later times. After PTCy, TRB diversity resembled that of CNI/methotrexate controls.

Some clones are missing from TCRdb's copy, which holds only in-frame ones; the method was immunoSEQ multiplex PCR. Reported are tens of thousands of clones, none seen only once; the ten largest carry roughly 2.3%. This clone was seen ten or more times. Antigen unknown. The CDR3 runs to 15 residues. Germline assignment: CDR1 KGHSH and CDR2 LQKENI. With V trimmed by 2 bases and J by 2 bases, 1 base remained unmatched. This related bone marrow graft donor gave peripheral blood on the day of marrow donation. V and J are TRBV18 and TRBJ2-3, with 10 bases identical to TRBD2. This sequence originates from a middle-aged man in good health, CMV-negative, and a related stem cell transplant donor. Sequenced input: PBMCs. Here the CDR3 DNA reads TGTGCCAGCTCACCAACTAGCGGGAACACAGATACGCAGTATTTT. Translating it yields CASSPTSGNTDTQYF.